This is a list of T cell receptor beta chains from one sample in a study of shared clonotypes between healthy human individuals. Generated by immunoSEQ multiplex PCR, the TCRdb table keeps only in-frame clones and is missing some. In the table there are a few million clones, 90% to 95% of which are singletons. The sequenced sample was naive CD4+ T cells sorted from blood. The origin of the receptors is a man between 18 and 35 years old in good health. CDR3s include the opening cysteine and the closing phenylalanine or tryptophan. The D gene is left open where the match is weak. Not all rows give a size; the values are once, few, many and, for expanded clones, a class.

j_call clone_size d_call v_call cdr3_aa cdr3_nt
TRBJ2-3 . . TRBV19 CASSTRRGDTQYF TGTGCCAGTAGTACCCGCCGGGGAGATACGCAGTATTTT
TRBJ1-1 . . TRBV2 CASSKQGLTEAFF TGTGCCAGCAGCAAACAGGGACTTACTGAAGCTTTCTTT
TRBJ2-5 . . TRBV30 CAWAVTGLQETQYF TGTGCCTGGGCCGTCACAGGGCTCCAAGAGACCCAGTACTTC
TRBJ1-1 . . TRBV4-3 CASSQEGSSTEAFF TGCGCCAGCAGCCAAGAGGGATCGAGCACTGAAGCTTTCTTT
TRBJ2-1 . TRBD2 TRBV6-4 CARSGLVLFYEQFF TGTGCCAGAAGCGGACTAGTCCTGTTTTATGAGCAGTTCTTC
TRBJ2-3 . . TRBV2 CASSLSTLGDTQYF TGTGCCAGCAGTTTATCAACGCTAGGGGATACGCAGTATTTT
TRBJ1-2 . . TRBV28 CASEDRNYGYTF TGTGCCAGCGAGGACAGAAACTATGGCTACACCTTC
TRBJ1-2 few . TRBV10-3 CAISEDRSYGYTF TGTGCCATCAGTGAGGACAGGAGCTATGGCTACACCTTC
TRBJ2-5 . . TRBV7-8 CASSLYLQETQYF TGTGCCAGCAGTCTGTACCTCCAAGAGACCCAGTACTTC
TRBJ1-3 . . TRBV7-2 CASSLELQGSGNTIYF TGTGCCAGCAGCTTAGAGTTACAGGGCTCTGGAAACACCATATATTTT
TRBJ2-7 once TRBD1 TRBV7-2 CASSSGQGGREQYF TGTGCCAGCAGCTCAGGACAGGGTGGACGCGAGCAGTACTTC
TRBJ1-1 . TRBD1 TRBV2 CATHRGLSTEAFF TGTGCCACCCACAGGGGATTGAGTACTGAAGCTTTCTTT
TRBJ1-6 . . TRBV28 CASSFPVYNSPLHF TGTGCCAGCAGTTTTCCAGTGTATAATTCACCCCTCCACTTT
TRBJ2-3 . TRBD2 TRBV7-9 CASSLVLAASTDTQYF TGTGCCAGCAGCTTAGTCCTAGCGGCTAGCACAGATACGCAGTATTTT
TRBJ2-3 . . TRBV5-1 CASSFGTTDTQYF TGCGCCAGCAGCTTTGGGACCACAGATACGCAGTATTTT
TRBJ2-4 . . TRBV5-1 CASSPQGSKNIQYF TGCGCCAGCAGCCCACAGGGTAGCAAAAACATTCAGTACTTC
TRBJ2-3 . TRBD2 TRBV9 CASSVGWGTSGRVSTDTQYF TGTGCCAGCAGCGTAGGATGGGGGACTAGCGGGAGGGTAAGCACAGATACGCAGTATTTT
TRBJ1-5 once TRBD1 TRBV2 CASSAGQGKGQPQHF TGTGCCAGCAGTGCGGGACAGGGGAAGGGGCAGCCCCAGCATTTT
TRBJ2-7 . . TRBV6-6 CASTPVAGISYEQYF TGTGCCAGCACTCCGGTCGCAGGGATCTCCTACGAGCAGTACTTC
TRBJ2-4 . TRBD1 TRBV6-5 CASSYSGTGGKNIQYF TGTGCCAGCAGTTACTCTGGGACAGGGGGCAAAAACATTCAGTACTTC
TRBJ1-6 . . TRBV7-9 CASSLAIQHSPLHF TGTGCCAGCAGCTTAGCGATCCAGCATTCACCCCTCCACTTT
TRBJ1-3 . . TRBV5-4 CASSADRGNTIYF TGTGCCAGCAGCGCGGACAGAGGAAACACCATATATTTT
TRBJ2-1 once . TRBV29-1 CSVEEGAKTGLGEQFF TGCAGCGTTGAAGAGGGAGCTAAGACGGGTTTGGGTGAGCAGTTCTTC
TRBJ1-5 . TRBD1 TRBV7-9 CASSSSGTGSFQPQHF TGTGCCAGCAGCTCCTCCGGGACAGGTTCCTTCCAGCCCCAGCATTTT
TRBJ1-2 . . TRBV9 CASSRSNYGYTF TGTGCCAGCAGCAGGTCTAACTATGGCTACACCTTC